A selection of T cell receptor beta chains follows, all from one sample in a study of blood T cell repertoires in COVID-19. Here immunoSEQ multiplex PCR was the method, and the copy in TCRdb shows in-frame clones only, minus some. The sample holds around 240,000 clones, around 87% seen once. Sequencing input: peripheral blood. These receptors were collected from a woman aged 25 to 39 who had recovered from COVID-19. CDR3s include the opening cysteine and the closing phenylalanine or tryptophan. A D gene is named only where the DNA matches it firmly. Rows may omit the clone size; those that give it use once, few, many or a size class.

clone_size: .
j_call: TRBJ1-2
v_call: TRBV4-3
d_call: .
cdr3_aa: CASSQEGEVHYGYTF
cdr3_nt: TGCGCCAGCAGCCAAGAAGGGGAGGTGCACTATGGCTACACCTTC

clone_size: .
j_call: TRBJ2-5
v_call: TRBV5-4
d_call: TRBD2
cdr3_aa: CASSIVSGGRETQYF
cdr3_nt: TGTGCCAGCAGCATCGTTAGCGGGGGGCGGGAGACCCAGTACTTC

clone_size: .
j_call: TRBJ2-1
v_call: TRBV6-1
d_call: TRBD1
cdr3_aa: CASSEWGPGGMVGNEQFF
cdr3_nt: TGTGCCAGCAGTGAATGGGGACCAGGGGGCATGGTTGGCAATGAGCAGTTCTTC

clone_size: .
j_call: TRBJ2-7
v_call: TRBV6-5
d_call: .
cdr3_aa: CASTRVNEQYF
cdr3_nt: TGTGCCAGCACCAGGGTGAACGAGCAGTACTTC

clone_size: .
j_call: TRBJ1-3
v_call: TRBV3-1/TRBV3-2
d_call: .
cdr3_aa: CASNLGGVPGNTIYF
cdr3_nt: TGTGCCAGCAACCTCGGCGGGGTCCCCGGAAACACCATATATTTT

clone_size: .
j_call: TRBJ2-2
v_call: TRBV7-3
d_call: .
cdr3_aa: CASSLGAQRNTGELFF
cdr3_nt: TGTGCCAGCAGCTTAGGGGCACAGAGGAACACCGGGGAGCTGTTTTTT

clone_size: .
j_call: TRBJ2-2
v_call: TRBV6-4
d_call: .
cdr3_aa: CASSEGAGANTGELFF
cdr3_nt: TGTGCCAGCAGTGAGGGGGCAGGGGCGAACACCGGGGAGCTGTTTTTT

clone_size: once
j_call: TRBJ2-5
v_call: TRBV14
d_call: TRBD1
cdr3_aa: CASSQPRDSLGTQYF
cdr3_nt: TGTGCCAGCAGCCAACCTAGGGACAGTCTTGGGACCCAGTACTTC

clone_size: .
j_call: TRBJ2-6
v_call: TRBV18
d_call: .
cdr3_aa: CASSPPVYGANVLTF
cdr3_nt: TGTGCCAGCTCACCCCCCGTCTATGGGGCCAACGTCCTGACTTTC

clone_size: .
j_call: TRBJ2-1
v_call: TRBV3-1/TRBV3-2
d_call: TRBD2
cdr3_aa: CASSRSGGDNEQFF
cdr3_nt: TGTGCCAGCAGCCGTAGCGGGGGGGACAATGAGCAGTTCTTC

clone_size: .
j_call: TRBJ2-2
v_call: TRBV10-3
d_call: TRBD2
cdr3_aa: CAIRPGLEGTGELFF
cdr3_nt: TGTGCCATCAGGCCGGGACTAGAGGGAACCGGGGAGCTGTTTTTT

clone_size: .
j_call: TRBJ2-5
v_call: TRBV5-6
d_call: .
cdr3_aa: CASSLNGQTQETQYF
cdr3_nt: TGTGCCAGCAGCTTGAACGGACAGACCCAAGAGACCCAGTACTTC

clone_size: once
j_call: TRBJ2-3
v_call: TRBV24-1
d_call: .
cdr3_aa: CATQAGRQSDTQYF
cdr3_nt: TGTGCCACCCAGGCAGGTCGGCAGTCAGATACGCAGTATTTT

clone_size: few
j_call: TRBJ1-3
v_call: TRBV4-1
d_call: TRBD1
cdr3_aa: CASGTGGVSGNTIYF
cdr3_nt: TGCGCCAGCGGGACAGGGGGCGTTTCTGGAAACACCATATATTTT

clone_size: .
j_call: TRBJ2-3
v_call: TRBV5-1
d_call: .
cdr3_aa: CASSILAADTQYF
cdr3_nt: TGCGCCAGCAGCATTCTAGCAGCGGATACGCAGTATTTT

clone_size: .
j_call: TRBJ2-1
v_call: TRBV7-9
d_call: .
cdr3_aa: CASSSTGVRGEQFF
cdr3_nt: TGTGCCAGCAGCTCGACGGGGGTAAGGGGTGAGCAGTTCTTC

clone_size: .
j_call: TRBJ1-1
v_call: TRBV9
d_call: .
cdr3_aa: CASSVGQRMAEAFF
cdr3_nt: TGTGCCAGCAGCGTTGGCCAACGCATGGCTGAAGCTTTCTTT

clone_size: few
j_call: TRBJ1-6
v_call: TRBV2
d_call: TRBD1
cdr3_aa: CASKDRGPSSYNSPLHF
cdr3_nt: TGTGCCAGCAAGGACAGGGGGCCGAGCTCCTATAATTCACCCCTCCACTTT

clone_size: .
j_call: TRBJ2-2
v_call: TRBV4-2
d_call: TRBD2
cdr3_aa: CASSQGTSGGRRGANTGELFF
cdr3_nt: TGTGCCAGCAGCCAAGGGACTAGCGGGGGGCGCCGCGGTGCGAACACCGGGGAGCTGTTTTTT

clone_size: .
j_call: TRBJ2-7
v_call: TRBV1
d_call: .
cdr3_aa: CTSSQDNGHHYEQYF
cdr3_nt: TGCACCAGCAGCCAAGATAATGGCCACCACTACGAGCAGTACTTC

clone_size: .
j_call: TRBJ1-5
v_call: TRBV6-4
d_call: TRBD1
cdr3_aa: CASSPGTGGNQPQHF
cdr3_nt: TGTGCCAGCAGTCCCGGGACAGGGGGGAATCAGCCCCAGCATTTT

clone_size: .
j_call: TRBJ2-2
v_call: TRBV12-3/TRBV12-4
d_call: .
cdr3_aa: CASSLLDTGELFF
cdr3_nt: TGTGCCAGCAGTTTATTAGACACCGGGGAGCTGTTTTTT

clone_size: .
j_call: TRBJ1-1
v_call: TRBV6-5
d_call: .
cdr3_aa: CASYPRGITEAFF
cdr3_nt: TGTGCCAGCTACCCTCGAGGCATCACTGAAGCTTTCTTT

clone_size: once
j_call: TRBJ2-2
v_call: TRBV5-6
d_call: .
cdr3_aa: CARKIYRGAGTGELFF
cdr3_nt: TGTGCCAGGAAAATTTACCGGGGGGCCGGCACCGGGGAGCTGTTTTTT

clone_size: .
j_call: TRBJ1-1
v_call: TRBV6-5
d_call: .
cdr3_aa: CASSQTVFTEAFF
cdr3_nt: TGTGCCAGCAGCCAGACAGTTTTTACTGAAGCTTTCTTT

clone_size: .
j_call: TRBJ2-5
v_call: TRBV11-3
d_call: TRBD2
cdr3_aa: CASSLDGGRGGYQETQYF
cdr3_nt: TGTGCCAGCAGCTTAGATGGAGGACGGGGGGGTTACCAAGAGACCCAGTACTTC

clone_size: .
j_call: TRBJ2-7
v_call: TRBV20-1
d_call: TRBD2
cdr3_aa: CSARDQGTSFF
cdr3_nt: TGCAGTGCTAGAGATCAGGGGACTAGTTTTTTC

clone_size: many
j_call: TRBJ1-1
v_call: TRBV27
d_call: .
cdr3_aa: CASSFPDSPEAFF
cdr3_nt: TGTGCCAGCAGTTTCCCGGACAGTCCGGAAGCTTTCTTT

clone_size: .
j_call: TRBJ2-1
v_call: TRBV2
d_call: .
cdr3_aa: CARVAPPYNEQFF
cdr3_nt: TGTGCCAGGGTGGCACCACCCTACAATGAGCAGTTCTTC

clone_size: .
j_call: TRBJ1-5
v_call: TRBV6-5
d_call: TRBD1
cdr3_aa: CASSLGGSVNQPQHF
cdr3_nt: TGTGCCAGCAGCTTAGGGGGCTCCGTCAATCAGCCCCAGCATTTT

clone_size: .
j_call: TRBJ1-3
v_call: TRBV2
d_call: .
cdr3_aa: CASRGAGDTIYF
cdr3_nt: TGTGCCAGCAGGGGGGCGGGGGACACCATATATTTT

clone_size: .
j_call: TRBJ1-2
v_call: TRBV19
d_call: .
cdr3_aa: CASSNSIYGYTF
cdr3_nt: TGTGCCAGTAGTAACAGTATCTATGGCTACACCTTC

clone_size: .
j_call: TRBJ2-1
v_call: TRBV19
d_call: TRBD1
cdr3_aa: CASSGGQAYNEQFF
cdr3_nt: TGTGCCAGTTCAGGAGGACAGGCCTACAATGAGCAGTTCTTC

clone_size: .
j_call: TRBJ2-7
v_call: TRBV12-2
d_call: .
cdr3_aa: CASRLKRQGKSSYEQYF
cdr3_nt: TGTGCAAGTCGCTTGAAACGACAGGGGAAAAGCTCCTACGAGCAGTACTTC

clone_size: .
j_call: TRBJ2-1
v_call: TRBV30
d_call: .
cdr3_aa: CAWSVRGNEQFF
cdr3_nt: TGTGCCTGGAGTGTACGGGGGAATGAGCAGTTCTTC

clone_size: .
j_call: TRBJ1-1
v_call: TRBV2
d_call: .
cdr3_aa: CASSASERGAFF
cdr3_nt: TGTGCCAGCAGTGCCTCAGAGAGGGGGGCTTTCTTT

clone_size: .
j_call: TRBJ2-3
v_call: TRBV5-1
d_call: TRBD2
cdr3_aa: CASSSEIAGGPIDTQYF
cdr3_nt: TGCGCCAGCAGCTCCGAGATAGCGGGGGGGCCGATAGATACGCAGTATTTT

clone_size: .
j_call: TRBJ2-5
v_call: TRBV27
d_call: .
cdr3_aa: CASSFFGQETQYF
cdr3_nt: TGTGCCAGCAGTTTTTTCGGCCAAGAGACCCAGTACTTC

clone_size: .
j_call: TRBJ2-2
v_call: TRBV5-1
d_call: TRBD1
cdr3_aa: CASSLAVATGMLGGELFF
cdr3_nt: TGCGCCAGCAGCTTGGCGGTCGCGACAGGGATGTTGGGCGGGGAGCTGTTTTTT

clone_size: once
j_call: TRBJ2-2
v_call: TRBV9
d_call: TRBD2
cdr3_aa: CASSGREKGNTGELFF
cdr3_nt: TGTGCCAGCAGCGGGCGGGAGAAGGGAAACACCGGGGAGCTGTTTTTT

clone_size: .
j_call: TRBJ2-2
v_call: TRBV10-1
d_call: TRBD1
cdr3_aa: CASSGNRGSTGELFF
cdr3_nt: TGCGCCAGCAGTGGTAACAGGGGGAGTACCGGGGAGCTGTTTTTT

clone_size: .
j_call: TRBJ2-5
v_call: TRBV18
d_call: TRBD2
cdr3_aa: CASSPFLPTSGGAETQYF
cdr3_nt: TGTGCCAGCTCGCCTTTTCTACCGACTAGCGGGGGGGCAGAGACCCAGTACTTC

clone_size: few
j_call: TRBJ1-5
v_call: TRBV27
d_call: .
cdr3_aa: CASSPQWGGPQHF
cdr3_nt: TGTGCCAGCAGCCCCCAATGGGGGGGGCCCCAGCATTTT